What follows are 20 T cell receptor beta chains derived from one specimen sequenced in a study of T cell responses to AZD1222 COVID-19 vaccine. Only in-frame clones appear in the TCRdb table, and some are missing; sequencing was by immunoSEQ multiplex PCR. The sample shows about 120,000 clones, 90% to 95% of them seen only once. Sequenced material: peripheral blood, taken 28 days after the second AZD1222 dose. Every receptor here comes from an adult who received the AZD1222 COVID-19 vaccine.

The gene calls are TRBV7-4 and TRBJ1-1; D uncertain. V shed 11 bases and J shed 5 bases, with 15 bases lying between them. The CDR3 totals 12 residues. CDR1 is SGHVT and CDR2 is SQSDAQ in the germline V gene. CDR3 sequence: CARFLRGTEAFF. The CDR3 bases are TGTGCCCGCTTCCTCAGAGGGACTGAAGCTTTCTTT.

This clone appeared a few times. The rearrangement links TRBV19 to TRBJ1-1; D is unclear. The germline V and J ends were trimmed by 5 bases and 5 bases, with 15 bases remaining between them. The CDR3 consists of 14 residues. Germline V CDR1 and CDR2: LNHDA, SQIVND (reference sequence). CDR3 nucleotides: TGTGCCAGTAGTCCGGGAGGGCTTGGGACTGAAGCTTTCTTT. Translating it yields CASSPGGLGTEAFF.

The CDR3 nucleotides read TGTGCCACCCACCTCTCGGGGTCAGATACGCAGTATTTT. Its protein product is CATHLSGSDTQYF. This chain uses TRBV19 with TRBJ2-3; maybe TRBD2 (5 bases). Trimming took 10 bases from V and 4 from J, leaving 15 bases between them. Germline lookup yields CDR1 LNHDA and CDR2 SQIVND (reference sequence). The CDR3 runs 13 residues.

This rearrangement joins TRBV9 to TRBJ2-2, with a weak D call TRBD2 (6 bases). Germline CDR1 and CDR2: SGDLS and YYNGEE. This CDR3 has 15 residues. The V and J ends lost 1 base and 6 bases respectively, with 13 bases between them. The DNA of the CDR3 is TGTGCCAGCAGCGTATTAGGGCGCGGGGCCGGGGAGCTGTTTTTT. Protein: CASSVLGRGAGELFF.

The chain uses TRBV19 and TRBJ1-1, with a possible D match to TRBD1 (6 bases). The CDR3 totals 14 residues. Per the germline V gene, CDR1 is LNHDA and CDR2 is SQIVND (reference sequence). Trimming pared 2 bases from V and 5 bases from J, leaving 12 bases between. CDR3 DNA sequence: TGTGCCAGTAGTATAATGGGGGCGCGAACTGAAGCTTTCTTT. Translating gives CASSIMGARTEAFF.

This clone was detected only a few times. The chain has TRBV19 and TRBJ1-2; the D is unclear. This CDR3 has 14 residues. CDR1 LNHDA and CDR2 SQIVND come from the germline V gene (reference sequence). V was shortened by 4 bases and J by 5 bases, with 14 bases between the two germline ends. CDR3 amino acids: CASSNPASDYGYTF. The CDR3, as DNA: TGTGCCAGTAGTAATCCGGCTTCAGATTATGGCTACACCTTC.

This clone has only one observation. CDR3 DNA sequence: TGTGCCAGCAGTGAGCACCAGGGGATCGCTTCAAAGGGGAAACTGTTTTTT. This translates into CASSEHQGIASKGKLFF. V gene TRBV6-1 combines with J gene TRBJ1-4; TRBD1 might be the D (6 bases). The ends were cut back, 3 bases at V and 11 bases at J, with 25 bases in the middle. This CDR3 is 17 amino acids long. The germline gives CDR1 MNHNS, CDR2 SASEGT.

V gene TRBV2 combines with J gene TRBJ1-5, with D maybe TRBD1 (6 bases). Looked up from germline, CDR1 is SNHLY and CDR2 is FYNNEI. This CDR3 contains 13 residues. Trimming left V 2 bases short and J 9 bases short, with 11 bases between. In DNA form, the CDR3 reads TGTGCCAGCAGTGAACAGGGGCTGGGGCCCCAGCATTTT. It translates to CASSEQGLGPQHF.

CDR3 sequence reads: CASSSPGMRAKNIQYF. CDR3 nucleotide sequence: TGTGCCAGCAGTTCGCCCGGGATGAGGGCCAAAAACATTCAGTACTTC. The genes are TRBV6-5 and TRBJ2-4; possible D gene TRBD2, 5 bases. V gave up 4 bases and J gave up 1 base, with 14 bases separating them. Germline-derived CDR1 and CDR2 are MNHEY and SVGAGI. This CDR3 contains 16 residues.

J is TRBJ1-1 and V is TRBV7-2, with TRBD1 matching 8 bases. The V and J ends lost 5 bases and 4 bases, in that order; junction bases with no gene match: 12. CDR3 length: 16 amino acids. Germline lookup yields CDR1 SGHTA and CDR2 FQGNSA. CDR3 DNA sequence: TGTGCCAGCAGCCCCCGGACAGGGTGGGGTGTCACTGAAGCTTTCTTT. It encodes CASSPRTGWGVTEAFF.

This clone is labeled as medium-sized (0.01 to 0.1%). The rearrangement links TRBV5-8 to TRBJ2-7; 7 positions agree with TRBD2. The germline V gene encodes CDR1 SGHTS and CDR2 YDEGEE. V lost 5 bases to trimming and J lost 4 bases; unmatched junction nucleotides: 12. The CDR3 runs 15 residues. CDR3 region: CASSGPGTNIYEQYF. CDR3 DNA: TGTGCCAGCAGTGGCCCAGGGACTAACATATACGAGCAGTACTTC.

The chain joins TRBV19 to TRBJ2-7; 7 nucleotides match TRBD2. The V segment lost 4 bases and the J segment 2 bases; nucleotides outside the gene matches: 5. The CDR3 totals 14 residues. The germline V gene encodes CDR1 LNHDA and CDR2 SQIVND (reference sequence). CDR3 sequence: CASSTSGIPYEQYF. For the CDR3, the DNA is TGTGCCAGTAGTACAAGCGGGATTCCCTACGAGCAGTACTTC.

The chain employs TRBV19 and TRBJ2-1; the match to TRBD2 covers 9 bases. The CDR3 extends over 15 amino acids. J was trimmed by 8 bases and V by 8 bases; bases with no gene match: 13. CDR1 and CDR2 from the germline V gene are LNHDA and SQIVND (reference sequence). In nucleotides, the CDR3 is TGTGCCAGTGCTACGGGGGGCGGGAGGGCCCATGAGCAGTTCTTC. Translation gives CASATGGGRAHEQFF.

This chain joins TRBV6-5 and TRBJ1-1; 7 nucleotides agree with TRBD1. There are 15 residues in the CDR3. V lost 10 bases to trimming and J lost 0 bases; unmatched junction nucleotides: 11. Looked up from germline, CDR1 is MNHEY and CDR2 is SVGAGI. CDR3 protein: CATLRQGSMNTEAFF. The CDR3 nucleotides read TGTGCCACCCTACGACAGGGAAGTATGAACACTGAAGCTTTCTTT.

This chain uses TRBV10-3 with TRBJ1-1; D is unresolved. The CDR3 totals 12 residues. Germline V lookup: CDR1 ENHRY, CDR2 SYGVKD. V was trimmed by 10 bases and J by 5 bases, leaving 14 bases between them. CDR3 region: CATGYGGTEAFF. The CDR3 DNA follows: TGTGCCACCGGGTACGGAGGAACTGAAGCTTTCTTT.

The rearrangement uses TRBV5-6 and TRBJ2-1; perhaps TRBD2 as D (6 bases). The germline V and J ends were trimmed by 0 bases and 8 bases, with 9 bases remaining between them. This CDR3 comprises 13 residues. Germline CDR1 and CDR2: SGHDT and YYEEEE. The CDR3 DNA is TGTGCCAGCAGCTTGGAGACGGGGGATGAGCAGTTCTTC. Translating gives CASSLETGDEQFF.

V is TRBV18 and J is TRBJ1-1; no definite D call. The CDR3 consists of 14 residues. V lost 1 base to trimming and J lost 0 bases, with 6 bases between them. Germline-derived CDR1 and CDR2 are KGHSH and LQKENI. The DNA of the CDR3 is TGTGCCAGCTCACCACAGGGCTTGAACACTGAAGCTTTCTTT. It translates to CASSPQGLNTEAFF.

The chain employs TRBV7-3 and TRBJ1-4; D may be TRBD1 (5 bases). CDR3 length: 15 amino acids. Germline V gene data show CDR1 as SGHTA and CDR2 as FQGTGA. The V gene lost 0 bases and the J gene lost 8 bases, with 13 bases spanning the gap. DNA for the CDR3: TGTGCCAGCAGCTTAACGGGGCAGGGTGGCGAAAAACTGTTTTTT. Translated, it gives CASSLTGQGGEKLFF.

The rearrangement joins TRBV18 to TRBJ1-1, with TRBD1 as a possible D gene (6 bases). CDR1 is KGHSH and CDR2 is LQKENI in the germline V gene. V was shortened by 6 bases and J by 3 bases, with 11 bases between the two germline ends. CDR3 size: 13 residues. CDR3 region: CASSPRQDTEAFF. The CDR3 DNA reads TGTGCCAGCTCGCCAAGACAGGACACTGAAGCTTTCTTT.

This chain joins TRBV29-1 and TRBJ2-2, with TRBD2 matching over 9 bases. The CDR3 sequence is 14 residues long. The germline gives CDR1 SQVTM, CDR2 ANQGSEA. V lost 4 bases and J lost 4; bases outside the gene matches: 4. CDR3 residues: CSVGTSASTGELFF. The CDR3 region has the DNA TGCAGCGTTGGGACTAGCGCAAGCACCGGGGAGCTGTTTTTT.